This T cell receptor beta chain was retrieved from a study of blood T cell repertoires in COVID-19. V lost 3 bases and J lost 7, with 12 bases in between. Germline V CDR1 and CDR2: SNHLY, FYNNEI. The length of the CDR3 is 13 residues. Per the original data handling: Researchers report that nucleated cell counts were estimated from reference gene primer amplification. Here immunoSEQ multiplex PCR was the method, and the copy in TCRdb shows in-frame clones only, minus some. The V and J calls and clone size come from that table; D and trimming were worked out from the DNA. The data show 300,000 to 450,000 clones, approximately 91% seen once. Individuals drawn from around 25 US areas were roughly 18 to 100 years old. Which cohort a participant joined came from the clinical history participants gave.

This chain uses TRBV2 with TRBJ2-5; D uncertain. The TCR was taken from a woman aged 30 to 39 who had been exposed to COVID-19. The sequencing input was PBMCs or T cells enriched from blood (not recorded which). The CDR3, as DNA: TGTGCCAGCAGTGACCTTGGGCTTGGGACCCAGTACTTC. Translation: CASSDLGLGTQYF. The complete variable domain, with remaining parts taken from reference TRBV2 and TRBJ2-5, reads EPEVTQTPSHQVTQMGQEVILRCVPISNHLYFYWYRQILGQKVEFLVSFYNNEISEKSEIFDDQFSVERPDGSNFTLKIRSTKLEDSAMYFCASSDLGLGTQYFGPGTRLLVL.